The rows below give T cell receptor beta chains drawn from one sample of a study of blood T cell repertoires in COVID-19. TCRdb keeps only in-frame clones here, not all; method: immunoSEQ multiplex PCR. The sample lists 65,000 to 90,000 clones; 88% were seen once. Sequences were obtained from peripheral blood. Every receptor here comes from a woman of 80 years or more with acute or convalescent COVID-19. CDR3s include the opening cysteine and the closing phenylalanine or tryptophan. The order of the fields is clone size, D gene, V gene, J gene, CDR3 protein, CDR3 DNA. A D gene is named only where the DNA matches it firmly. Clone size, where shown, is once, few, many, or a class for clones that have expanded.

clone_size: NA; d_call: NA; v_call: TRBV5-1; j_call: TRBJ1-2; cdr3_aa: CASSFGGRARDGYTF; cdr3_nt: TGCGCCAGCAGCTTTGGGGGCAGGGCGCGCGATGGCTACACCTTC
clone_size: NA; d_call: NA; v_call: TRBV19; j_call: TRBJ1-2; cdr3_aa: CASSMSTAYGYTF; cdr3_nt: TGTGCCAGTAGTATGAGCACAGCCTATGGCTACACCTTC
clone_size: NA; d_call: TRBD2; v_call: TRBV7-9; j_call: TRBJ2-3; cdr3_aa: CASSLEGRATDTQYF; cdr3_nt: TGTGCCAGCAGCTTAGAGGGGAGGGCCACAGATACGCAGTATTTT
clone_size: NA; d_call: TRBD1; v_call: TRBV30; j_call: TRBJ1-5; cdr3_aa: CASSQTGGSQPQHF; cdr3_nt: TGTGCCTCCTCGCAGACAGGGGGCTCTCAGCCCCAGCATTTT
clone_size: once; d_call: NA; v_call: TRBV20-1; j_call: TRBJ1-1; cdr3_aa: CSATGRTEAFF; cdr3_nt: TGCAGTGCTACAGGGAGGACTGAAGCTTTCTTT
clone_size: NA; d_call: TRBD1; v_call: TRBV6-6; j_call: TRBJ2-7; cdr3_aa: CASSGDRGGEQYF; cdr3_nt: TGTGCCAGTTCGGGCGACAGGGGCGGTGAGCAGTACTTC
clone_size: NA; d_call: TRBD1; v_call: TRBV19; j_call: TRBJ2-2; cdr3_aa: CASKGGQGAYGELFF; cdr3_nt: TGTGCCAGTAAGGGGGGACAGGGGGCTTACGGGGAGCTGTTTTTT
clone_size: NA; d_call: TRBD1; v_call: TRBV7-6; j_call: TRBJ1-5; cdr3_aa: CASSLAPGQGSGGNQPQHF; cdr3_nt: TGTGCCAGCAGCTTAGCCCCGGGACAGGGCTCAGGGGGCAATCAGCCCCAGCATTTT
clone_size: NA; d_call: TRBD2; v_call: TRBV7-6; j_call: TRBJ2-1; cdr3_aa: CASSTSLAGVDNEQFF; cdr3_nt: TGTGCCAGCAGCACTTCCTTAGCGGGAGTTGATAATGAGCAGTTCTTC
clone_size: few; d_call: TRBD2; v_call: TRBV5-8; j_call: TRBJ2-1; cdr3_aa: CASSFVSSGKSYNEQFF; cdr3_nt: TGTGCCAGCAGCTTTGTTTCTAGCGGAAAATCCTACAATGAGCAGTTCTTC
clone_size: NA; d_call: TRBD1; v_call: TRBV30; j_call: TRBJ1-4; cdr3_aa: CAWSSQGGEKLFF; cdr3_nt: TGTGCCTGGAGCTCACAGGGGGGCGAAAAACTGTTTTTT
clone_size: NA; d_call: TRBD1; v_call: TRBV5-5; j_call: TRBJ1-5; cdr3_aa: CASSSGTDAARPQHF; cdr3_nt: TGTGCCAGCAGCTCCGGGACAGACGCCGCCCGGCCCCAGCATTTT
clone_size: NA; d_call: TRBD1; v_call: TRBV18; j_call: TRBJ1-2; cdr3_aa: CASSPYLGQGDYGYTF; cdr3_nt: TGTGCCAGCTCACCTTATCTCGGACAGGGAGACTATGGCTACACCTTC
clone_size: NA; d_call: NA; v_call: TRBV12-3/TRBV12-4; j_call: TRBJ1-2; cdr3_aa: CASSSRGGYTF; cdr3_nt: TGTGCCAGCAGTTCCAGGGGTGGCTACACCTTC
clone_size: NA; d_call: TRBD1; v_call: TRBV7-8; j_call: TRBJ1-2; cdr3_aa: CASSLRQGKGYTF; cdr3_nt: TGTGCCAGCAGCTTACGACAGGGGAAGGGCTACACCTTC
clone_size: NA; d_call: TRBD1; v_call: TRBV10-3; j_call: TRBJ2-7; cdr3_aa: CAIGDRPNTYEQYF; cdr3_nt: TGTGCCATTGGGGACAGACCCAATACCTACGAGCAGTACTTC
clone_size: NA; d_call: TRBD2; v_call: TRBV19; j_call: TRBJ2-3; cdr3_aa: CASSVRPMTSGRVDTQYF; cdr3_nt: TGTGCCAGTAGTGTCCGACCCATGACTAGCGGGAGGGTAGATACGCAGTATTTT
clone_size: NA; d_call: TRBD1; v_call: TRBV19; j_call: TRBJ2-3; cdr3_aa: CASSIMDRETDTQYF; cdr3_nt: TGTGCCAGTAGTATAATGGACAGGGAAACAGATACGCAGTATTTT
clone_size: NA; d_call: NA; v_call: TRBV5-4; j_call: TRBJ2-1; cdr3_aa: CASSPRSGSSYNEQFF; cdr3_nt: TGTGCCAGCAGCCCGCGGTCGGGATCCTCCTACAATGAGCAGTTCTTC
clone_size: NA; d_call: NA; v_call: TRBV2; j_call: TRBJ2-5; cdr3_aa: CASSGGSVETQYF; cdr3_nt: TGTGCCAGCAGTGGGGGTAGCGTAGAGACCCAGTACTTC
clone_size: few; d_call: NA; v_call: TRBV12-3/TRBV12-4; j_call: TRBJ2-5; cdr3_aa: CASSNRARETQYF; cdr3_nt: TGTGCCAGCAGTAACAGGGCCCGGGAGACCCAGTACTTC
clone_size: once; d_call: TRBD1; v_call: TRBV18; j_call: TRBJ1-3; cdr3_aa: CASSPTGISSGNTIYF; cdr3_nt: TGTGCCAGCTCACCGACAGGGATAAGCTCTGGAAACACCATATATTTT
clone_size: NA; d_call: NA; v_call: TRBV10-3; j_call: TRBJ2-5; cdr3_aa: CAISEVIEEAQGPFYFQETQYF; cdr3_nt: TGTGCCATCAGTGAGGTGATCGAGGAGGCGCAGGGGCCCTTTTATTTCCAAGAGACCCAGTACTTC
clone_size: NA; d_call: TRBD2; v_call: TRBV25-1; j_call: TRBJ2-1; cdr3_aa: CASSGSGRVNEQFF; cdr3_nt: TGTGCCAGCAGTGGTAGCGGGAGGGTCAATGAGCAGTTCTTC
clone_size: NA; d_call: NA; v_call: TRBV3-1/TRBV3-2; j_call: TRBJ2-7; cdr3_aa: CASSRQGISYEQYF; cdr3_nt: TGTGCCAGCAGCCGTCAGGGAATATCCTACGAGCAGTACTTC
clone_size: NA; d_call: NA; v_call: TRBV10-3; j_call: TRBJ2-7; cdr3_aa: CAISANTDEQYF; cdr3_nt: TGTGCCATCAGTGCGAACACCGACGAGCAGTACTTC
clone_size: few; d_call: NA; v_call: TRBV19; j_call: TRBJ1-2; cdr3_aa: CASSISFFYGYTF; cdr3_nt: TGTGCCAGTAGTATCAGTTTCTTTTATGGCTACACCTTC
clone_size: NA; d_call: NA; v_call: TRBV7-2; j_call: TRBJ2-7; cdr3_aa: CASSPSTSRYEQYF; cdr3_nt: TGTGCCAGCAGCCCTTCGACTAGTAGGTACGAGCAGTACTTC
clone_size: NA; d_call: TRBD1; v_call: TRBV6-6; j_call: TRBJ1-2; cdr3_aa: CASSYESGGYGYTF; cdr3_nt: TGTGCCAGCAGTTACGAGTCAGGGGGGTATGGCTACACCTTC
clone_size: NA; d_call: NA; v_call: TRBV5-1; j_call: TRBJ2-1; cdr3_aa: CASSPQGNSYNEQFF; cdr3_nt: TGCGCCAGCAGCCCCCAGGGGAACTCCTACAATGAGCAGTTCTTC
clone_size: NA; d_call: TRBD1; v_call: TRBV4-3; j_call: TRBJ1-2; cdr3_aa: CASSQDRGQGYTF; cdr3_nt: TGCGCCAGCAGCCAAGACAGGGGGCAGGGCTACACCTTC
clone_size: NA; d_call: NA; v_call: TRBV21-1; j_call: TRBJ2-7; cdr3_aa: CASSARQGAYEQYF; cdr3_nt: TGTGCCAGCAGCGCCCGACAGGGAGCCTACGAGCAGTACTTC
clone_size: NA; d_call: NA; v_call: TRBV29-1; j_call: TRBJ2-7; cdr3_aa: CSVVGISYEQYF; cdr3_nt: TGCAGCGTTGTGGGCATCTCCTACGAGCAGTACTTC
clone_size: NA; d_call: NA; v_call: TRBV6-1; j_call: TRBJ2-3; cdr3_aa: CASSESLSTDTQYF; cdr3_nt: TGTGCCAGCAGTGAATCACTGAGCACAGATACGCAGTATTTT
clone_size: NA; d_call: NA; v_call: TRBV9; j_call: TRBJ2-3; cdr3_aa: CASSVGGASVRTDTQYF; cdr3_nt: TGTGCCAGCAGCGTAGGTGGAGCTAGCGTCAGAACAGATACGCAGTATTTT
clone_size: NA; d_call: NA; v_call: TRBV5-1; j_call: TRBJ1-1; cdr3_aa: CASNLRENTEAFF; cdr3_nt: TGCGCCAGCAATTTGCGGGAGAACACTGAAGCTTTCTTT
clone_size: NA; d_call: NA; v_call: TRBV27; j_call: TRBJ2-1; cdr3_aa: CASSPRGTGGFEQFF; cdr3_nt: TGTGCCAGCAGTCCCCGTGGCACAGGAGGGTTTGAGCAGTTCTTC
clone_size: NA; d_call: TRBD1; v_call: TRBV28; j_call: TRBJ1-5; cdr3_aa: CASSKDRGDQPQHF; cdr3_nt: TGTGCCAGCAGTAAGGACAGGGGCGATCAGCCCCAGCATTTT
clone_size: NA; d_call: NA; v_call: TRBV7-3; j_call: TRBJ2-2; cdr3_aa: CASSLPGNTGELFF; cdr3_nt: TGTGCCAGCAGCTTACCAGGGAACACCGGGGAGCTGTTTTTT
clone_size: NA; d_call: NA; v_call: TRBV5-1; j_call: TRBJ2-2; cdr3_aa: CASSLVGLRVNTGELFF; cdr3_nt: TGCGCCAGCAGCTTGGTAGGTCTTCGGGTGAACACCGGGGAGCTGTTTTTT
clone_size: NA; d_call: NA; v_call: TRBV5-4; j_call: TRBJ2-7; cdr3_aa: CASSLDNEQYF; cdr3_nt: TGTGCCAGCAGCCTAGATAACGAGCAGTACTTC
clone_size: NA; d_call: NA; v_call: TRBV6-1; j_call: TRBJ2-3; cdr3_aa: CASSENWQGSYTQYF; cdr3_nt: TGTGCCAGCAGTGAGAACTGGCAAGGGAGTTATACGCAGTATTTT
clone_size: NA; d_call: NA; v_call: TRBV6-5; j_call: TRBJ2-5; cdr3_aa: CASRTPRGGSETQYF; cdr3_nt: TGTGCCAGCAGGACCCCCAGGGGCGGTTCGGAGACCCAGTACTTC
clone_size: NA; d_call: NA; v_call: TRBV2; j_call: TRBJ2-5; cdr3_aa: CASSEDFQETQYF; cdr3_nt: TGTGCCAGCAGTGAAGACTTCCAAGAGACCCAGTACTTC
clone_size: NA; d_call: TRBD1; v_call: TRBV20-1; j_call: TRBJ1-1; cdr3_aa: CSASTGGGADTEAFF; cdr3_nt: TGCAGTGCTAGTACAGGGGGCGGTGCGGACACTGAAGCTTTCTTT
clone_size: NA; d_call: NA; v_call: TRBV30; j_call: TRBJ1-1; cdr3_aa: CAWTLQQNTEAFF; cdr3_nt: TGTGCCTGGACGTTACAGCAAAACACTGAAGCTTTCTTT
clone_size: NA; d_call: NA; v_call: TRBV5-4; j_call: TRBJ1-2; cdr3_aa: CASSSQQDPNYGYTF; cdr3_nt: TGTGCCAGCAGCTCCCAACAGGATCCTAACTATGGCTACACCTTC
clone_size: NA; d_call: TRBD1; v_call: TRBV4-2; j_call: TRBJ1-1; cdr3_aa: CASSRRDRADTEAFF; cdr3_nt: TGTGCCAGCAGCCGCCGGGACAGGGCGGACACTGAAGCTTTCTTT
clone_size: NA; d_call: NA; v_call: TRBV5-8; j_call: TRBJ2-4; cdr3_aa: CASSLRLTGKNIQYF; cdr3_nt: TGTGCCAGCAGCTTGAGGCTAACAGGCAAAAACATTCAGTACTTC
clone_size: NA; d_call: TRBD2; v_call: TRBV3-1/TRBV3-2; j_call: TRBJ2-3; cdr3_aa: CASSQDGISGSSTDTQYF; cdr3_nt: TGTGCCAGCAGCCAAGACGGGATCAGCGGGAGCAGCACAGATACGCAGTATTTT
clone_size: NA; d_call: NA; v_call: TRBV5-3; j_call: TRBJ1-5; cdr3_aa: CARRHSTAQRRWPQHF; cdr3_nt: TGTGCCAGAAGACATTCGACGGCCCAGCGACGGTGGCCCCAGCATTTT
clone_size: NA; d_call: TRBD2; v_call: TRBV19; j_call: TRBJ2-2; cdr3_aa: CASSEPGGVTGELFF; cdr3_nt: TGTGCCAGTAGCGAACCGGGGGGGGTCACCGGGGAGCTGTTTTTT
clone_size: NA; d_call: NA; v_call: TRBV6-2/TRBV6-3; j_call: TRBJ2-5; cdr3_aa: CASSLQGLKLYF; cdr3_nt: TGTGCCAGCAGTCTCCAGGGTCTTAAGTTGTACTTC
clone_size: NA; d_call: TRBD1; v_call: TRBV6-5; j_call: TRBJ2-7; cdr3_aa: CASSYSEQGSDEQYF; cdr3_nt: TGTGCCAGCAGTTACTCGGAACAGGGGTCGGACGAGCAGTACTTC